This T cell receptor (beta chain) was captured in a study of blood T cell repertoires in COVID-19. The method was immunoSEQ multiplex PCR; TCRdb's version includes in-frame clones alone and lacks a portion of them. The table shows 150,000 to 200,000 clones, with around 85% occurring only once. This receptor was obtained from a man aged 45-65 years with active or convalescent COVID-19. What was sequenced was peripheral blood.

The CDR3 spells CASSQDRIGVRDGYTF. The CDR3, as DNA: TGTGCCAGCAGCCAAGATCGAATAGGGGTGAGAGATGGCTACACCTTC. This chain connects TRBV3-1 (or the pseudogene TRBV3-2) to TRBJ1-2, with TRBD1 as a possible D gene (5 bases). The V end lost 0 bases, the J end lost 6 bases, and 17 bases lay between the germline ends. Per germline, CDR1 LGHDT and CDR2 YNNKEL (reference sequence). This CDR3 is 16 amino acids long.